These 7 T cell receptor beta chains were sequenced from one sample in a study of T cell responses to AZD1222 COVID-19 vaccine. Produced via immunoSEQ multiplex PCR; TCRdb's table is partial and in-frame only. The repertoire holds roughly 62,000 clones, with roughly three quarters as singletons. Material: peripheral blood, obtained on day 0 of AZD1222 vaccination. These receptors all stem from an adult in good health.

V and J are TRBV5-1 and TRBJ1-2; possibly TRBD1 for D (6 bases). The V gene lost 3 bases and the J gene lost 4 bases, with 16 bases spanning the gap. Germline V CDR1 and CDR2: SGHRS, YFSETQ. The CDR3 runs 15 residues. As DNA, the CDR3 is TGCGCCAGCAGCTATGCCTGGGACAATAGCTATGGCTACACCTTC. Its protein product is CASSYAWDNSYGYTF.

This chain uses TRBV19 with TRBJ2-2, with 7 bases that match TRBD1. The V and J ends lost 7 bases and 1 base, in that order; junction bases with no gene match: 3. Germline CDR1 reads LNHDA; CDR2 reads SQIVND (reference sequence). The CDR3 consists of 14 residues. For the CDR3, the DNA is TGTGCCAGTATAAGGACAGGGAACACCGGGGAGCTGTTTTTT. Translating it yields CASIRTGNTGELFF. The variable domain in full, completed from reference TRBV19 and TRBJ2-2, reads DGGITQSPKYLFRKEGQNVTLSCEQNLNHDAMYWYRQDPGQGLRLIYYSQIVNDFQKGDIAEGYSVSREKKESFPLTVTSAQKNPTAFYLCASIRTGNTGELFFGEGSRLTVL.

This clone was recorded once. The chain uses TRBV18 and TRBJ1-2; D is possibly TRBD1 (5 bases). Looked up from germline, CDR1 is KGHSH and CDR2 is LQKENI. The length of the CDR3 is 12 residues. V lost 8 bases and J 7 bases, leaving 14 bases between the germline ends. The CDR3 bases are TGTGCCAGCGGAGGGGCCTCGGGTGGCTACACCTTC. This encodes CASGGASGGYTF.

The chain carries TRBV4-3 and TRBJ2-7, with 12 bases that match TRBD1. The CDR3 runs 16 residues. Unmatched junction bases numbered 2, after V lost 0 bases and J lost 2 bases. The germline gives CDR1 LGHNA, CDR2 YSLEER. In nucleotides, the CDR3 is TGCGCCAGCAGCCAAGAGAGGGACAGGGGGCCCTACGAGCAGTACTTC. Protein: CASSQERDRGPYEQYF.

The V call is TRBV6-2 or TRBV6-3, the J call TRBJ2-7; unclear D gene. Germline loops: CDR1 MNHEY, CDR2 SVGEGT. Between the trimmed V and J ends, which lost 2 bases and 2 bases, there was a span of 13 bases. This CDR3 contains 15 residues. The CDR3 here is CASSYAVRSTYEQYF. CDR3 bases: TGTGCCAGCAGTTACGCTGTCAGATCAACCTACGAGCAGTACTTC.

In its sample, this clone was seen a few times. This chain connects TRBV4-3 to TRBJ2-5, with 8 bases lining up with TRBD1. Per the germline V gene, CDR1 is LGHNA and CDR2 is YSLEER. J was trimmed by 1 base and V by 4 bases; bases with no gene match: 8. The CDR3 is 16 amino acids. The CDR3 here is CASSPRQGSTQETQYF. CDR3 nucleotide sequence: TGCGCCAGCAGCCCCCGACAGGGGAGTACCCAAGAGACCCAGTACTTC.

The rearrangement uses TRBV5-6 and TRBJ1-2; the match to TRBD1 covers 10 bases. The CDR3 length is 14 residues. Germline V lookup: CDR1 SGHDT, CDR2 YYEEEE. V lost 5 bases, J lost 1 base, and 2 bases stayed unmatched. DNA for the CDR3: TGTGCCAGCAGTTGGACAGGGGGTAACTATGGCTACACCTTC. This codes for CASSWTGGNYGYTF. Full variable domain (rest looked up from reference TRBV5-6 and TRBJ1-2): DAGVTQSPTHLIKTRGQQVTLRCSPKSGHDTVSWYQQALGQGPQFIFQYYEEEERQRGNFPDRFSGHQFPNYSSELNVNALLLGDSALYLCASSWTGGNYGYTFGSGTRLTVV.